The 29 T cell receptor beta chains given below trace back to one sample, sequenced in a study of blood T cell repertoires in COVID-19. Sequenced by immunoSEQ multiplex PCR; TCRdb stores in-frame clones only, minus some. There are more than 12,000 clones in the sample; 70% to 90% occur only once, and roughly 2.3% lies in the top ten. The sample consisted of peripheral blood. Receptors originate from a woman aged 70-85 years in a cohort sampled during active or convalescent COVID-19.

This clone was observed once. V and J are TRBV27 and TRBJ1-4; D call uncertain. The CDR3 is 13 residues long. CDR1 is MNHEY, CDR2 SMNVEV, per germline (reference sequence). V lost 2 bases, J lost 12 bases, and 13 bases lay in between. This CDR3 reads CASSLPPHSELFF. The DNA of the CDR3 is TGTGCCAGCAGTTTACCTCCCCATTCGGAACTGTTTTTT.

The V and J genes are TRBV7-8 and TRBJ1-4; tentative D call: TRBD1 (5 bases). CDR3 length: 15 residues. The ends were cut back, 3 bases at V and 4 bases at J, with 12 bases in the middle. Germline V gives CDR1 SGHVS, CDR2 FQNEAQ. Written as DNA, the CDR3 is TGTGCCAGCAGCTTCCCGGACAAAAGTAATGAAAAACTGTTTTTT. Its translation: CASSFPDKSNEKLFF.

The rearrangement links TRBV27 to TRBJ1-1, with TRBD1 matching 7 bases. Germline V gives CDR1 MNHEY, CDR2 SMNVEV (reference sequence). The CDR3 totals 16 residues. Trimming took 5 bases from V and 1 from J; bases not matched to a gene: 10. The CDR3 region is CASSTRTGGTNTEAFF. DNA of the CDR3: TGTGCCAGCAGTACCCGGACAGGCGGGACGAACACTGAAGCTTTCTTT.

The chain has TRBV12-3 or TRBV12-4 and TRBJ1-1; 7 bases align to TRBD1. Trimming cost V 5 bases and J 2 bases; bases outside gene matches: 2. This CDR3 has 13 amino acids. The CDR3 region is CASSRQGNTEAFF. DNA of the CDR3: TGTGCCAGCAGTAGACAGGGAAACACTGAAGCTTTCTTT.

The chain recombines TRBV5-8 with TRBJ2-7; tentative D call: TRBD1 (6 bases). Germline V gives CDR1 SGHTS, CDR2 YDEGEE. The CDR3 is made up of 15 amino acids. V dropped 4 bases and J dropped 0 bases, with 14 bases sitting between them. The DNA for the CDR3 is TGTGCCAGCAGCGCGTACAGGGTAAGCTCCTACGAGCAGTACTTC. As protein: CASSAYRVSSYEQYF.

The chain links TRBV19 to TRBJ2-2; maybe TRBD2 (7 bases). From germline, CDR1 is LNHDA and CDR2 SQIVND (reference sequence). The CDR3 has 14 residues. Between the trimmed V and J ends, which lost 8 bases and 4 bases, there was a span of 14 bases. As DNA, the CDR3 is TGTGCCAGTGCCTCTGGGGGGGCCACCGGGGAGCTGTTTTTT. This sequence encodes CASASGGATGELFF. The full variable domain, completed using reference TRBV19 and TRBJ2-2, is DGGITQSPKYLFRKEGQNVTLSCEQNLNHDAMYWYRQDPGQGLRLIYYSQIVNDFQKGDIAEGYSVSREKKESFPLTVTSAQKNPTAFYLCASASGGATGELFFGEGSRLTVL.

V is TRBV19 and J is TRBJ1-2; tentative D call: TRBD1 (5 bases). CDR1 is LNHDA and CDR2 is SQIVND in the germline V gene (reference sequence). V lost 7 bases and J 4 bases, leaving 10 bases between the germline ends. The CDR3 runs to 12 residues. As DNA, the CDR3 is TGTGCCAGTACGAACAGGCGCTATGGCTACACCTTC. Its translation is CASTNRRYGYTF.

This rearrangement joins TRBV14 to TRBJ2-5; 7 nucleotides line up with TRBD1. CDR3 length: 14 residues. Germline CDR1 is SGHDN and CDR2 is FVKESK. With V trimmed by 1 base and J by 4 bases, 3 bases remained unmatched. The CDR3 sequence: CASSQAAGGETQYF. CDR3 nucleotide sequence: TGTGCCAGCAGCCAAGCGGCAGGGGGAGAGACCCAGTACTTC.

V is TRBV14 and J is TRBJ2-5; 11 bases agree with TRBD1. From germline, CDR1 is SGHDN and CDR2 FVKESK. This CDR3 region has 15 residues. With V trimmed by 4 bases and J by 2 bases, 3 bases remained unmatched. The DNA for the CDR3 is TGTGCCAGCAGCCGATGGGACAGGGGGCAAGAGACCCAGTACTTC. Translating gives CASSRWDRGQETQYF. The complete variable domain, with remaining parts taken from reference TRBV14 and TRBJ2-5, reads EAGVTQFPSHSVIEKGQTVTLRCDPISGHDNLYWYRRVMGKEIKFLLHFVKESKQDESGMPNNRFLAERTGGTYSTLKVQPAELEDSGVYFCASSRWDRGQETQYFGPGTRLLVL.

The CDR3 spells CASRADRGTYNEQFF. As DNA, the CDR3 is TGTGCCAGCAGGGCCGACAGGGGAACCTACAATGAGCAGTTCTTC. The chain couples TRBV7-2 to TRBJ2-1; 8 bases match TRBD1. V shed 6 bases, J shed 2 bases, and the junction held 6 bases outside the gene matches. The CDR3 has 15 amino acids. From germline, CDR1 is SGHTA and CDR2 FQGNSA.

As to this clone: The same CDR3 can be traced to other DNA sequences in this sample. The rearrangement uses TRBV7-2 and TRBJ1-1; D unclear. This CDR3 has 15 amino acids. Per the germline V gene, CDR1 is SGHTA and CDR2 is FQGNSA. V gave up 1 base and J gave up 0 bases, with 9 bases separating them. The CDR3 loop is CASSLGAGMNTEAFF. The CDR3 nucleotides are TGTGCCAGCAGCTTAGGGGCCGGGATGAACACTGAAGCTTTCTTT. The entire variable domain, with the rest obtained from reference TRBV7-2 and TRBJ1-1, is as follows: GAGVSQSPSNKVTEKGKDVELRCDPISGHTALYWYRQSLGQGLEFLIYFQGNSAPDKSGLPSDRFSAERTGGSVSTLTIQRTQQEDSAVYLCASSLGAGMNTEAFFGQGTRLTVV.

This chain links TRBV18 with TRBJ1-2; 8 nucleotides line up with TRBD1. Germline V CDR1 and CDR2: KGHSH, LQKENI. CDR3 length: 15 amino acids. Unmatched junction bases numbered 6, after V lost 4 bases and J lost 2 bases. CDR3 protein: CASSQTGAVNYGYTF. In nucleotides, the CDR3 is TGTGCCAGCTCACAGACAGGGGCGGTCAACTATGGCTACACCTTC.

In this sample, this clone turned up a few times. The chain carries TRBV18 and TRBJ2-1, with 13 bases aligning to TRBD2. Germline assignment: CDR1 KGHSH and CDR2 LQKENI. The junction had 8 bases not matched to a gene; V was cut back by 4 bases and J by 8 bases. The CDR3 covers 16 residues. The CDR3 reads CASSHVTSGGTDEQFF. In nucleotides, the CDR3 is TGTGCCAGCTCACATGTGACTAGCGGGGGGACGGATGAGCAGTTCTTC.

The rearrangement links TRBV11-3 to TRBJ2-7; 7 bases agree with TRBD2. This CDR3 has 12 residues. Germline CDR1 and CDR2: SGHNT and YENEEA. Losses at the gene ends were 3 bases for V and 5 bases for J; bases not matched to a gene: 1. The CDR3: CASSLAGDEQYF. The CDR3 region has the DNA TGTGCCAGCAGCTTGGCGGGGGACGAGCAGTACTTC.

The V and J genes are TRBV2 and TRBJ1-4; 8 bases agree with TRBD1. CDR1 is SNHLY, CDR2 FYNNEI, per germline. V lost 7 bases to trimming and J lost 3 bases; unmatched junction nucleotides: 10. The CDR3 is made up of 16 amino acids. The CDR3 bases are TGTGCCAGCACCCGAGGGACAGGCTCCTCTAATGAAAAACTGTTTTTT. It translates to CASTRGTGSSNEKLFF. Combining the CDR3 with reference TRBV2 and TRBJ1-4 gives the whole variable domain EPEVTQTPSHQVTQMGQEVILRCVPISNHLYFYWYRQILGQKVEFLVSFYNNEISEKSEIFDDQFSVERPDGSNFTLKIRSTKLEDSAMYFCASTRGTGSSNEKLFFGSGTQLSVL.

This clone has just a few counts. V is TRBV19 and J is TRBJ1-1, with TRBD1 matching 8 bases. The V gene end was trimmed by 5 bases and the J gene end by 6 bases; junction bases not matched to a gene: 8. Germline CDR1 is LNHDA and CDR2 is SQIVND (reference sequence). The length of the CDR3 is 14 residues. The CDR3 spells CASSVGQGVAEAFF. As DNA, the CDR3 is TGTGCCAGTAGTGTTGGACAGGGCGTTGCTGAAGCTTTCTTT.

In regard to this clone: This CDR3 is also generated by other DNA sequences in the sample. CDR3: CASSLGGGNQPQHF. The CDR3 nucleotides read TGCGCCAGCAGCTTGGGGGGGGGCAATCAGCCCCAGCATTTT. The V call is TRBV5-1, the J call TRBJ1-5; possible D gene TRBD1, 5 bases. The CDR3 is made up of 14 amino acids. CDR1 is SGHRS, CDR2 YFSETQ, per germline. V lost 0 bases, J lost 2 bases, and 6 bases lay in between.

The chain has TRBV6-6 and TRBJ2-7, with TRBD2 matching 14 bases. Germline CDR1 is MNHNY and CDR2 is SVGAGI (reference sequence). J lost 6 bases, V lost 6 bases, and 10 bases had no gene match. The CDR3 is 16 amino acids. CDR3 in amino acids: CASSNGLAGGPGEQYF. DNA of the CDR3: TGTGCCAGCAGCAATGGACTAGCGGGGGGTCCGGGCGAGCAGTACTTC.

This clone was seen a few times. The chain employs TRBV27 and TRBJ2-1; TRBD2 agrees at 10 bases. Germline loops: CDR1 MNHEY, CDR2 SMNVEV (reference sequence). With V trimmed by 7 bases and J by 10 bases, 7 bases remained unmatched. The CDR3 is made up of 13 amino acids. This CDR3 is CASNRLAGEEQFF. The CDR3 nucleotides read TGTGCCAGCAATCGACTAGCGGGCGAAGAGCAGTTCTTC.

The V gene is TRBV5-1, the J gene TRBJ1-2; TRBD1 matches at 7 bases. This CDR3 is built from 16 residues. Germline V CDR1 and CDR2: SGHRS, YFSETQ. With V trimmed by 0 bases and J by 0 bases, 5 bases remained unmatched. The CDR3 is CASSLARTGTNYGYTF. CDR3 DNA sequence: TGCGCCAGCAGCTTGGCCCGGACAGGCACTAACTATGGCTACACCTTC.

J is TRBJ2-1 and V is TRBV4-3; 9 bases fit TRBD1. Germline V lookup: CDR1 LGHNA, CDR2 YSLEER. The trim removed 4 bases at V and 8 bases at J, leaving 15 bases unmatched. The CDR3 is 17 residues long. CDR3: CASSRFPGGQGPHEQFF. Here the CDR3 DNA reads TGCGCCAGCAGCCGGTTCCCTGGGGGACAGGGACCCCATGAGCAGTTCTTC.

The CDR3 coding sequence is TGTGCCAGTAGTCCTCCGGGGGAAAAACTGTTTTTT. It codes for CASSPPGEKLFF. The chain employs TRBV19 and TRBJ1-4, with D hard to call. The CDR3 is 12 residues long. V lost 5 bases and J 8 bases, leaving 9 bases between the germline ends. Germline-derived CDR1 and CDR2 are LNHDA and SQIVND (reference sequence).

The gene calls are TRBV24-1 and TRBJ2-5, with TRBD1 identical over 11 bases. The junction had 18 bases not matched to a gene; V was cut back by 3 bases and J by 1 base. The germline V gene has CDR1 KGHDR and CDR2 SFDVKD. The CDR3 totals 21 residues. The CDR3 protein is CATSDPTNGQGARVGQETQYF. DNA of the CDR3: TGTGCCACCAGTGATCCTACGAACGGACAGGGGGCAAGGGTGGGCCAAGAGACCCAGTACTTC.

The chain links TRBV5-4 to TRBJ1-3; weak D call: TRBD1 (6 bases). Trimming stripped 3 bases from V and 0 bases from J, with 13 bases between. Germline V gene lookup returns CDR1 SGHNT and CDR2 YYREEE (reference sequence). This CDR3 is built from 16 residues. The CDR3 is CASSSYTGTSGNTIYF. For the CDR3, the DNA is TGTGCCAGCAGCTCGTACACAGGGACCTCTGGAAACACCATATATTTT.

V gene TRBV11-2 combines with J gene TRBJ2-7; perhaps TRBD1 as D (6 bases). The V and J ends lost 4 bases and 3 bases respectively, with 7 bases between them. Germline-derived CDR1 and CDR2 are SGHAT and FQNNGV. This CDR3 spans 12 amino acids. CDR3 bases: TGTGCCAGCAGCTCGGACAGCTACGAGCAGTACTTC. It yields the protein CASSSDSYEQYF.

The CDR3 loop is CASSLAGANNEQFF. CDR3 nucleotides: TGTGCCAGCAGTCTAGCGGGGGCGAACAATGAGCAGTTCTTC. The chain carries TRBV27 and TRBJ2-1; 10 nucleotides match TRBD2. V was pared by 5 bases and J by 5 bases, with 3 bases of the junction left unmatched. CDR1 MNHEY and CDR2 SMNVEV come from the germline V gene (reference sequence). This CDR3 contains 14 residues.

The V call is TRBV28, the J call TRBJ1-1, with no clear D. Germline assignment: CDR1 MDHEN and CDR2 SYDVKM. V was cut by 5 bases and J by 12 bases, with 13 bases left in between. The CDR3 is 11 residues long. The CDR3 DNA reads TGTGCCAGCAGTCTAGGACGGGAACCTTTCTTT. Translating gives CASSLGREPFF.

This clone showed up just once. CDR3 protein: CASSLNGRFIYGYTF. CDR3 sequence (DNA): TGTGCCAGCAGTTTAAATGGCAGATTTATCTATGGCTACACCTTC. The chain couples TRBV27 to TRBJ1-2; D unresolved. Trimming stripped 2 bases from V and 4 bases from J, with 14 bases between. The germline CDR1 and CDR2 sequences are MNHEY and SMNVEV (reference sequence). The CDR3 extends over 15 amino acids.

This chain connects TRBV6-5 to TRBJ1-2; 10 nucleotides match TRBD1. CDR3 size: 15 residues. The ends lost 4 bases at V and 4 bases at J; junction bases unmatched: 6. Germline CDR1 reads MNHEY; CDR2 reads SVGAGI. The CDR3 reads CASSSRDRGVYGYTF. CDR3 DNA: TGTGCCAGCAGTTCCCGGGACAGGGGTGTCTATGGCTACACCTTC.